These 18 T cell receptor beta chains were sequenced from one sample in a study. TCRdb reprocessed the RT-PCR reads via MiXCR and lists one record per CDR3 protein. Seen here are hundreds of thousands of distinct CDR3 sequences, approximately 14% observed once, and the top ten hold 3% to 4.5%. Sequencing input: memory CD4+ T cells from blood. These receptors were taken from a female donor in good health, serving as a healthy control.

The J gene is TRBJ2-7, the V gene TRBV2; 12 bases are a match to TRBD2. Trimming at V came to 7 bases and at J to 4 bases, leaving 8 bases not matched to a gene. From germline, CDR1 is SNHLY and CDR2 FYNNEI. The CDR3 contains 15 residues. The CDR3 loop reads CASTRLAGEGYEQYF. DNA for the CDR3: TGTGCCAGCACCCGACTAGCGGGGGAAGGATACGAGCAGTACTTC.

This clonotype was seen many times. CDR3 in amino acids: CASSERGGIQETQYF. In nucleotides, the CDR3 is TGTGCCAGCAGCGAGCGAGGTGGGATACAAGAGACCCAGTACTTC. The chain carries TRBV7-8 and TRBJ2-5; D is ambiguous. Germline values: CDR1 SGHVS, CDR2 FQNEAQ. V lost 5 bases and J lost 2, with 15 bases in between. This CDR3 has 15 residues.

This clonotype was counted a few times. The chain combines TRBV7-3 with TRBJ2-1; 13 bases are shared with TRBD2. The CDR3 spans 15 residues. Germline CDR1 SGHTA, CDR2 FQGTGA. Unmatched junction bases numbered 9, after V lost 6 bases and J lost 10 bases. In nucleotides, the CDR3 is TGTGCCAGCAGTGAGGGACTAGCGGGACTTCAAGAGCAGTTCTTC. This gives the protein CASSEGLAGLQEQFF.

This clonotype was found a few times. The chain joins TRBV12-3 or TRBV12-4 to TRBJ2-7, with a tentative D call TRBD1 (5 bases). Trimming pared 3 bases from V and 1 base from J, leaving 13 bases between. The CDR3 has 15 amino acids. In DNA form, the CDR3 reads TGTGCCAGCAGTTTCGGGCAGGGAACTTCCTACGAGCAGTACTTC. Protein: CASSFGQGTSYEQYF.

This clonotype was observed once. This chain uses TRBV20-1 with TRBJ2-1; D might be TRBD2 (5 bases). The CDR3 has 14 amino acids. Germline V gene data show CDR1 as DFQATT and CDR2 as SNEGSKA (reference sequence). V was cut by 5 bases and J by 0 bases, with 11 bases left in between. Here the CDR3 DNA reads TGCAGTGCTGCCCTGGGGAGCTCCTACAATGAGCAGTTCTTC. Encoded protein: CSAALGSSYNEQFF.

The chain couples TRBV5-1 to TRBJ2-6; D might be TRBD1 (5 bases). Trimming removed 0 bases from V and 0 bases from J, with 10 bases in between. CDR3 length: 17 amino acids. Germline V gene sequence: CDR1 SGHRS, CDR2 YFSETQ. The CDR3 reads CASSLGDSPSGANVLTF. CDR3 nucleotide sequence: TGCGCCAGCAGCTTGGGCGACAGCCCCTCTGGGGCCAACGTCCTGACTTTC.

This chain connects TRBV7-6 to TRBJ1-1; D not resolved. The ends were cut back, 1 base at V and 3 bases at J, with 18 bases in the middle. This CDR3 region has 17 residues. CDR1 is SGHVS and CDR2 is FNYEAQ in the germline V gene. The CDR3 bases are TGTGCCAGCAGCTTAGTAGGGTTAGGACTCCGGGACACTGAAGCTTTCTTT. This gives the protein CASSLVGLGLRDTEAFF.

This clonotype was seen a few times. The chain employs TRBV18 and TRBJ2-5, with 13 bases fitting TRBD2. The CDR3 loop spans 15 amino acids. Germline loops: CDR1 KGHSH, CDR2 LQKENI. Trimming cost V 5 bases and J 6 bases; bases outside gene matches: 6. In DNA, the CDR3 is TGTGCCAGCTCAGTCGGGACTAGCGGGATGAAGACCCAGTACTTC. It codes for CASSVGTSGMKTQYF.

The table lists this clonotype with many counts. The rearrangement uses TRBV27 and TRBJ2-2, with a weak D call TRBD2 (6 bases). CDR1 is MNHEY and CDR2 is SMNVEV in the germline V gene (reference sequence). The CDR3 loop spans 16 amino acids. V shed 9 bases and J shed 1 base, with 18 bases lying between them. The CDR3 loop is CASQSLATLNTGELFF. CDR3 bases: TGTGCCAGTCAGAGTCTAGCGACCCTGAACACCGGGGAGCTGTTTTTT.

This clonotype was seen ten or more times. V usage is TRBV7-9 and J usage is TRBJ2-5; D not certain. Per germline, CDR1 SEHNR and CDR2 FQNEAQ (reference sequence). V was cut by 3 bases and J by 1 base, with 6 bases left in between. The CDR3 has 13 amino acids. CDR3 loop: CASSLPSQETQYF. The CDR3, as DNA: TGTGCCAGCAGCTTGCCCAGCCAAGAGACCCAGTACTTC.

The table lists this clonotype with many counts. The genes are TRBV12-3 or TRBV12-4 and TRBJ1-1, with TRBD1 identical over 7 bases. The CDR3 totals 13 residues. With 1 base clipped from V and 5 bases from J, the junction kept 1 base outside the gene matches. CDR3 protein: CASSLEQGTEAFF. The CDR3 DNA reads TGTGCCAGCAGTTTAGAACAGGGGACTGAAGCTTTCTTT.

This clonotype was observed a few times. The genes are TRBV7-2 and TRBJ2-3, with a possible D match to TRBD2 (5 bases). The V gene lost 8 bases and the J gene lost 2 bases, with 8 bases spanning the gap. The CDR3 covers 12 residues. Germline CDR1 SGHTA, CDR2 FQGNSA. CDR3 region: CASGGYTDTQYF. CDR3 nucleotide sequence: TGTGCCAGCGGCGGGTACACAGATACGCAGTATTTT. Variable domain in full (rest from reference TRBV7-2 and TRBJ2-3): GAGVSQSPSNKVTEKGKDVELRCDPISGHTALYWYRQSLGQGLEFLIYFQGNSAPDKSGLPSDRFSAERTGGSVSTLTIQRTQQEDSAVYLCASGGYTDTQYFGPGTRLTVL.

This clonotype was seen only a few times. J is TRBJ2-1 and V is TRBV5-1; D ambiguous. Germline loops: CDR1 SGHRS, CDR2 YFSETQ. The CDR3 totals 13 residues. V was cut by 1 base and J by 5 bases, with 7 bases left in between. This CDR3 is CASSLTADNEQFF. DNA for the CDR3: TGCGCCAGCAGCTTGACGGCGGACAATGAGCAGTTCTTC.

This clonotype was recorded a few times. The chain employs TRBV30 and TRBJ2-1; D is uncertain. This CDR3 region has 13 residues. CDR1 is GTSNPN and CDR2 is SVGIG in the germline V gene (reference sequence). Deletions cut 2 bases from V and 10 bases from J, with 15 bases between. The CDR3 loop is CAWSWAAANEQFF. The CDR3 DNA is TGTGCCTGGAGTTGGGCAGCCGCCAACGAGCAGTTCTTC. Drawing the rest from reference TRBV30 and TRBJ2-1, the complete variable domain is SQTIHQWPATLVQPVGSPLSLECTVEGTSNPNLYWYRQAAGRGLQLLFYSVGIGQISSEVPQNLSASRPQDRQFILSSKKLLLSDSGFYLCAWSWAAANEQFFGPGTRLTVL.

J is TRBJ2-5 and V is TRBV7-2, with TRBD1 identical over 9 bases. The germline V gene encodes CDR1 SGHTA and CDR2 FQGNSA. Trimming removed 0 bases from V and 7 bases from J; junction bases left unmatched: 3. This CDR3 has 14 amino acids. CDR3: CASSLAGQGTTQYF. CDR3 nucleotide sequence: TGTGCCAGCAGCTTAGCGGGACAGGGTACGACCCAGTACTTC.

This clonotype was counted at least ten times. CDR3: CATNYGESNQPQHF. The CDR3 nucleotides read TGTGCCACCAACTACGGGGAGTCGAATCAGCCCCAGCATTTT. The chain uses TRBV5-8 and TRBJ1-5, with D hard to call. Germline loops: CDR1 SGHTS, CDR2 YDEGEE. The CDR3 is 14 residues long. Trimming left V 9 bases short and J 4 bases short, with 17 bases between.

This clonotype showed up just a few times. The V gene is TRBV6-6, the J gene TRBJ1-6; the D gene is possibly TRBD1 (5 bases). V lost 2 bases and J lost 9, with 8 bases in between. Germline-derived CDR1 and CDR2 are MNHNY and SVGAGI (reference sequence). The CDR3 extends over 13 amino acids. CDR3 DNA sequence: TGTGCCAGCAGTTACGGAGGGGTTTCACCCCTCCACTTT. Translated, it gives CASSYGGVSPLHF.

This clonotype was counted a few times. The V call is TRBV15, the J call TRBJ2-1; 8 bases fit TRBD2. V dropped 1 base and J dropped 0; count of bases not matched to a gene: 2. CDR1 is LNHNV and CDR2 is YYDKDF in the germline V gene (reference sequence). This CDR3 is 16 amino acids long. CDR3 amino acids: CATSRGGTSSYNEQFF. Written as DNA, the CDR3 is TGTGCCACCAGCAGAGGTGGGACTAGCTCCTACAATGAGCAGTTCTTC.